One and the same sample provided the 9 T cell receptor beta chains below, sequenced in a study of blood T cell repertoires in COVID-19. Assay used: immunoSEQ multiplex PCR; TCRdb lists only in-frame clones, some missing. The sample contains over 300,000 clones, more than 80% of which appear only once. Sequenced: peripheral blood. These receptors came from a middle-aged man with acute or convalescent COVID-19.

The chain links TRBV27 to TRBJ1-1, with D uncertain. V lost 7 bases to trimming and J lost 3 bases, with 18 bases between them. Germline-derived CDR1 and CDR2 are MNHEY and SMNVEV (reference sequence). This CDR3 contains 15 residues. The CDR3 protein is CASKRPRSPDTEAFF. CDR3 sequence (DNA): TGTGCCAGCAAAAGACCGAGGAGCCCTGACACTGAAGCTTTCTTT.

The rearrangement links TRBV6-5 to TRBJ1-5, with 8 bases matching TRBD1. In germline, CDR1 is MNHEY, CDR2 SVGAGI. This CDR3 contains 14 residues. V lost 4 bases to trimming and J lost 6 bases; unmatched junction nucleotides: 5. The CDR3 loop is CASSSGQGTQPQHF. CDR3 bases: TGTGCCAGCAGTTCCGGACAGGGAACTCAGCCCCAGCATTTT.

The chain has TRBV11-2 and TRBJ2-5, with 10 bases fitting TRBD1. The V gene's germline CDR1 is SGHAT and CDR2 FQNNGV. CDR3 length equals 15 residues. The V and J ends lost 5 bases and 4 bases, in that order; junction bases with no gene match: 7. The DNA for the CDR3 is TGTGCCAGCAGCCAGTTTAGACAGGGGGCAGAGACCCAGTACTTC. Residues: CASSQFRQGAETQYF.

As DNA, the CDR3 is TGTGCCATCAAACCCGGGGAGGCTGGCTACACCTTC. Translating it yields CAIKPGEAGYTF. The chain carries TRBV10-3 and TRBJ1-2; D not certain. The germline V gene has CDR1 ENHRY and CDR2 SYGVKD. V lost 7 bases, J lost 7 bases, and 13 bases lay in between. There are 12 residues in the CDR3.

The rearrangement joins TRBV25-1 to TRBJ2-5; TRBD1 aligns across 8 bases. Unmatched junction bases numbered 2, after V lost 1 base and J lost 4 bases. The CDR3 loop spans 14 amino acids. From germline, CDR1 is MGHDK and CDR2 SYGVNS. The CDR3 nucleotides read TGTGCCAGCAGTGAATCCAGGGGGCGAGAGACCCAGTACTTC. Translating it yields CASSESRGRETQYF.

This sequence joins TRBV20-1 and TRBJ2-7; 10 bases match TRBD2. In germline, CDR1 is DFQATT, CDR2 SNEGSKA (reference sequence). The trim removed 3 bases at V and 4 bases at J, leaving 6 bases unmatched. This CDR3 comprises 14 residues. This CDR3 reads CSASPSGSRYEQYF. CDR3 nucleotide sequence: TGCAGTGCTAGTCCTAGCGGGAGTCGGTACGAGCAGTACTTC.

This chain links TRBV6-4 with TRBJ2-1; 8 positions match TRBD1. The CDR3 has 14 amino acids. The junction had 7 bases not matched to a gene; V was cut back by 5 bases and J by 7 bases. Germline V CDR1 and CDR2: MRHNA, SNTAGT. The CDR3 region has the DNA TGTGCCAGCAGTCGGACAGGGCATTTGAATGAGCAGTTCTTC. Protein product: CASSRTGHLNEQFF.

The chain recombines TRBV14 with TRBJ2-3; 10 bases fit TRBD2. Germline V CDR1 and CDR2: SGHDN, FVKESK. The ends lost 5 bases at V and 0 bases at J; junction bases unmatched: 2. This CDR3 has 15 amino acids. CDR3 in DNA: TGTGCCAGCAGCTCGACTAGCGGGAGCACAGATACGCAGTATTTT. It yields the protein CASSSTSGSTDTQYF.

V usage is TRBV4-3 and J usage is TRBJ1-2; 7 bases fit TRBD1. The CDR3 length is 13 residues. In germline, CDR1 is LGHNA, CDR2 YSLEER. V shed 4 bases, J shed 3 bases, and the junction held 2 bases outside the gene matches. The CDR3 nucleotides are TGCGCCAGCAGCCCCAGGGGGTACTATGGCTACACCTTC. Protein: CASSPRGYYGYTF.